This T cell receptor (beta chain) was captured by sequencing in a study of lymphopenia after photon versus proton radiotherapy. Study results and caveats: Oligoclonal CD8+ Temra expansion after nadir drove photon patients' diversity drop.

TCRdb's table, derived via immunoSEQ multiplex PCR, lists solely in-frame clones and lacks some. There are 53,000 or so clones in the sample; 80% to 90% occur only once, and over 25% lies in the top ten. V lost 4 bases and J lost 9; bases outside the gene matches: 15. The germline V gene encodes CDR1 SGHVS and CDR2 FNYEAQ. This CDR3 has 15 residues. As for this clone: Its antigen is not identified.

This specimen consisted of peripheral blood, obtained from a patient treated with photon-based radiotherapy. The chain is built from TRBV7-6 and TRBJ2-7, with 7 positions matching TRBD1. This clonotype originated in a man in his fifties with gastric cancer. The CDR3: CASSSPGRGSPGQYF. In nucleotides, the CDR3 is TGTGCCAGCAGCTCCCCCGGCAGGGGGTCCCCCGGGCAGTACTTC.